These T cell receptor beta chains were read from a single sample in a study of response to subunit inactivated influenza vaccine. One entry per CDR3 protein results from TCRdb running MiXCR on the RT-PCR reads. The table records roughly 570,000 distinct CDR3 sequences, over 10% of them present only once. This specimen was PBMCs from blood, taken 40 to 50 days after vaccination. The receptors stem from a man in his fifties or sixties who received an inactivated influenza vaccine. Each CDR3 is given with its conserved first and last residue. The D gene is left open where the match is weak. For some rows the clone size is stated as once, few or many, or as a class when expanded; others skip it.

D | J | size | V | DNA | CDR3
. | TRBJ1-2 | . | TRBV10-3 | TGTGCCACCCTCGGGAAAAACTATGGCTACACCTTC | CATLGKNYGYTF
. | TRBJ1-1 | few | TRBV10-3 | TGTGCTATGGAAGCGGAAACTGGTGGGAACACTGAAGCTTTCTTT | CAMEAETGGNTEAFF
. | TRBJ2-1 | few | TRBV11-2 | TGTGCCAGCAGCTTCCTTACCCACGGACAGTACAATGAGCAGTTCTTC | CASSFLTHGQYNEQFF
. | TRBJ2-5 | many | TRBV4-1 | TGCGCCAGCAGCCAAGGGAGGGACGGGGCAGAGACCCAGTACTTC | CASSQGRDGAETQYF
. | TRBJ1-1 | few | TRBV7-8 | TGTGCCAGCAGCCTAGAGAGGGTACGACGGATGAACACTGAAGCTTTCTTT | CASSLERVRRMNTEAFF
TRBD2 | TRBJ2-2 | few | TRBV7-2 | TGTGCCAGCAGCTTAGCGCTAGCGGGAACTTCCGCGGAGCTGTTTTTT | CASSLALAGTSAELFF
TRBD1 | TRBJ1-1 | few | TRBV5-6 | TGTGCCAGCAGTCCGGACAGGGACCTCGGGAACACTGAAGCTTTCTTT | CASSPDRDLGNTEAFF
TRBD2 | TRBJ2-1 | few | TRBV20-1 | TGCAGTGCAGGGACTAGCGGGAGTCTCGGGATCTTC | CSAGTSGSLGIF
TRBD1 | TRBJ1-2 | many | TRBV24-1 | TGTGCCACCAGTGATTACCGACAGGGGTCTGGCTACACCTTC | CATSDYRQGSGYTF
TRBD2 | TRBJ2-3 | . | TRBV29-1 | TGCAGCGCCATGACTAGCGGGATGGCCGGAGATACGCAGTATTTT | CSAMTSGMAGDTQYF
. | TRBJ2-1 | many | TRBV29-1 | TGCAGCGTTGAAGACCCTGAGGGGAATGAGCAGTTCTTC | CSVEDPEGNEQFF
. | TRBJ2-1 | . | TRBV11-2 | TGTGCCAGCAGCTTCCTACGGGGGCTATCGGGCGATGAGCAGTTCTTC | CASSFLRGLSGDEQFF
. | TRBJ1-2 | . | TRBV10-3 | TGTGCCATCGGGGATGGCTACACCTTC | CAIGDGYTF
TRBD2 | TRBJ2-1 | many | TRBV4-3 | TGCGCCAGCAGCCAAGATTTAGCGGGAGTGGTGAATGAGCAGTTCTTC | CASSQDLAGVVNEQFF
. | TRBJ2-7 | . | TRBV6-2/TRBV6-3 | TGTGCCAGCAGTTCCCTGGACTCCTACGAGCAGTACTTC | CASSSLDSYEQYF
TRBD2 | TRBJ2-5 | . | TRBV5-4 | TGTGCCAGCACCCCCTCACTAGCGCAACAAGAGACCCAGTACTTC | CASTPSLAQQETQYF
. | TRBJ2-7 | many | TRBV20-1 | TGCAGTGCTAGTGTTCGCCTGGTTTCCTACGAGCAGTACTTC | CSASVRLVSYEQYF
. | TRBJ1-1 | . | TRBV29-1 | TGCAGCGCTGGCGGGTTATACACTGAAGCTTTCTTT | CSAGGLYTEAFF
. | TRBJ2-5 | many | TRBV20-1 | TGCAGTGCTAGTAGGGGGAGGCACCAAGAGACCCAGTACTTC | CSASRGRHQETQYF
. | TRBJ1-5 | few | TRBV20-1 | TGCAGTGCTATACGGACAGATCAGCCCCAGCATTTT | CSAIRTDQPQHF
. | TRBJ2-3 | . | TRBV6-5 | TGTGCCAGCAGTTACTCGATCGCGGGGAACCCTAGCACAGATACGCAGTATTTT | CASSYSIAGNPSTDTQYF
TRBD1 | TRBJ2-7 | few | TRBV28 | TGTGCCAGCAGTTGGGCCCCGGGCTACAGGGGGGAGCAGTACTTC | CASSWAPGYRGEQYF
. | TRBJ2-7 | many | TRBV5-1 | TGCGCCAGCAGCTTGTTTCCTTACGAGCAGTACTTC | CASSLFPYEQYF
. | TRBJ2-1 | . | TRBV11-2 | TGTGCCAGCAGCTTAGTTCCGGGGAAATCCTACAATGAGCAGTTCTTC | CASSLVPGKSYNEQFF
. | TRBJ2-7 | . | TRBV20-1 | TGCAGTGCTCGACGGGACGGAAGCTCCTACGAGCAGTACTTC | CSARRDGSSYEQYF
. | TRBJ2-6 | few | TRBV21-1 | TGTGCCAGCAGCACCCGACTTAGCGGGGGAGTATCTGGGGCCAACGTCCTGACTTTC | CASSTRLSGGVSGANVLTF
. | TRBJ2-7 | few | TRBV10-3 | TGTGCCATCAGTGAGTCGTGGGAGCAGTACTTC | CAISESWEQYF
. | TRBJ2-1 | . | TRBV9 | TGTGCCAGCAGCGTAGAGGGTCGGGGGATCCAGCAGTTCTTC | CASSVEGRGIQQFF
. | TRBJ1-6 | . | TRBV12-3/TRBV12-4 | TGTGCCAGCAGTCCACGGGGTGGGGGATGGTCACCCCTCCACTTT | CASSPRGGGWSPLHF